This T cell receptor beta chain was recovered during a study of blood T cell repertoires in COVID-19. Study details: The origin of the acute and convalescent COVID-19 samples was the United States, Italy and Spain. Nucleic acid was either cDNA or gDNA, and it came from T cells, B-cell-depleted T cells, or PBMCs.

Original handling: The assay estimated nucleated cells by amplifying reference gene primers. This table comes from immunoSEQ multiplex PCR, and its TCRdb copy is limited to in-frame clones, with some not included. That table is the source of V, J and clone size, and D and trimming were worked out from the DNA. This sample carries over 50,000 clones, about nine tenths of them seen once, and the ten largest clones take 28%. Trimming stripped 3 bases from V and 8 bases from J, with 19 bases between. The V gene's germline CDR1 is MNHEY and CDR2 SMNVEV (reference sequence). This CDR3 is 15 amino acids long.

The chain has TRBV27 and TRBJ1-2, with D tentatively TRBD1 (6 bases). Sample: peripheral blood. This sequence was found in a human donor in a cohort sampled during active COVID-19. CDR3 coding DNA: TGTGCCAGCAGTTTTCGCCAGGGGACCTTATTAGGCTACACCTTC. Translated, it gives CASSFRQGTLLGYTF.